A single sample gave rise to the 23 T cell receptor beta chains below, sequenced in a study of neurological immune-mediated disorders. TCRdb passed the 5' RACE reads through MiXCR, listing each CDR3 protein once. The repertoire includes just over 50,000 distinct CDR3 sequences, around 3.3% of them detected once, and 5.5% to 6% sits in the top ten. The sample comprised PBMCs. These receptors all stem from a man aged 35-49 years with multiple sclerosis.

This clonotype was detected a few times. The chain uses TRBV7-2 and TRBJ2-5; weak D call: TRBD2 (5 bases). Germline V gives CDR1 SGHTA, CDR2 FQGNSA. The CDR3 is 14 residues long. V lost 3 bases, J lost 5 bases, and 13 bases lay in between. CDR3 residues: CASSFQYGGETQYF. For the CDR3, the DNA is TGTGCCAGCAGCTTTCAGTATGGCGGGGAGACCCAGTACTTC.

This clonotype was counted ten times or more. V and J are TRBV12-3 or TRBV12-4 and TRBJ1-4, with 9 bases matching TRBD1. The junction had 10 bases not matched to a gene; V was cut back by 1 base and J by 7 bases. This CDR3 comprises 17 residues. CDR3 DNA: TGTGCCAGCAGTTTAGACAGGGGGACAGGGAGGAGTGAAAAACTGTTTTTT. This codes for CASSLDRGTGRSEKLFF.

This clonotype was counted ten times or more. The chain recombines TRBV6-5 with TRBJ2-1, with 8 bases fitting TRBD2. J gave up 3 bases and V 2 bases, and 15 bases lay outside the gene matches. Germline values: CDR1 MNHEY, CDR2 SVGAGI. CDR3 length equals 19 residues. The CDR3 DNA follows: TGTGCCAGCAGTTACCGGGTAGCGGGGACGAAAAGGGGCTACAATGAGCAGTTCTTC. Its translation is CASSYRVAGTKRGYNEQFF.

This clonotype was picked up many times. The rearrangement links TRBV20-1 to TRBJ2-3; 7 bases are a match to TRBD1. Looked up from germline, CDR1 is DFQATT and CDR2 is SNEGSKA (reference sequence). The V segment lost 6 bases and the J segment 5 bases; nucleotides outside the gene matches: 8. There are 13 residues in the CDR3. The CDR3 nucleotides are TGCAGTGCCGTTTGGGACAGCGGAGATACGCAGTATTTT. It translates to CSAVWDSGDTQYF.

This clonotype was recorded at least ten times. The chain is built from TRBV7-9 and TRBJ2-4; 12 nucleotides line up with TRBD1. The germline V gene has CDR1 SEHNR and CDR2 FQNEAQ (reference sequence). J gave up 8 bases and V 4 bases, and 6 bases lay outside the gene matches. This CDR3 spans 15 amino acids. CDR3 DNA sequence: TGTGCCAGCAGCTCTACGGGACAGGGGGCGGACATTCAGTACTTC. Translating gives CASSSTGQGADIQYF.

This clonotype was seen repeatedly, ten times or more. The V and J genes are TRBV20-1 and TRBJ2-7, with D tentatively TRBD1 or TRBD2 (6 bases each). This CDR3 is 13 amino acids long. The germline CDR1 and CDR2 sequences are DFQATT and SNEGSKA (reference sequence). Trimming removed 3 bases from V and 2 bases from J, with 11 bases in between. The CDR3 sequence is CSARGGYPYEQYF. The CDR3 DNA sequence: TGCAGTGCTAGGGGGGGCTATCCCTACGAGCAGTACTTC.

This clonotype was seen many times. The chain's CDR3 is CASSLTSDRSGAFF. CDR3 DNA sequence: TGTGCCAGCAGCTTAACGTCCGACCGATCGGGGGCTTTCTTT. This rearrangement joins TRBV7-3 to TRBJ1-1; D uncertain. In germline, CDR1 is SGHTA, CDR2 FQGTGA. Trimming removed 0 bases from V and 11 bases from J, with 16 bases in between. The CDR3 runs 14 residues.

This clonotype appeared many times. The V gene is TRBV6-6, the J gene TRBJ1-5; no clear D. The germline V and J ends were trimmed by 3 bases and 0 bases, with 9 bases remaining between them. Germline assignment: CDR1 MNHNY and CDR2 SVGAGI (reference sequence). This CDR3 contains 15 residues. CDR3 DNA: TGTGCCAGCAGTTATACCAAAAATAGCAATCAGCCCCAGCATTTT. Translation: CASSYTKNSNQPQHF.

This clonotype appeared many times. The chain is built from TRBV6-5 and TRBJ1-6, with 10 bases matching TRBD1. CDR1 MNHEY and CDR2 SVGAGI come from the germline V gene. The CDR3 contains 15 residues. V shed 6 bases, J shed 8 bases, and the junction held 7 bases outside the gene matches. In DNA, the CDR3 is TGTGCCAGCAGCCTGGGACAGGGGTTCGATTCACCCCTCCACTTT. It is translated as CASSLGQGFDSPLHF.

This clonotype was detected many times. The V call is TRBV5-1, the J call TRBJ2-3, with a weak D call TRBD1 (6 bases). The CDR3 length is 13 residues. Germline values: CDR1 SGHRS, CDR2 YFSETQ. The V and J ends lost 3 bases and 9 bases respectively, with 14 bases between them. This CDR3 is CASSSPDRRTQYF. CDR3 sequence (DNA): TGCGCCAGCAGCTCCCCCGACAGGAGGACGCAGTATTTT.

In this sample, this clonotype turned up many times. CDR3 residues: CASSLIAGATDTQYF. CDR3 sequence (DNA): TGTGCCAGCAGCTTAATAGCGGGGGCCACAGATACGCAGTATTTT. The chain recombines TRBV7-3 with TRBJ2-3, with TRBD2 identical over 9 bases. The CDR3 is made up of 15 amino acids. Germline CDR1 is SGHTA and CDR2 is FQGTGA. Trimming cost V 1 base and J 2 bases; bases outside gene matches: 1.

This clonotype was observed at least ten times. The rearrangement joins TRBV20-1 to TRBJ1-1; no clear D gene. V was pared by 0 bases and J by 0 bases, with 11 bases between. Per the germline V gene, CDR1 is DFQATT and CDR2 is SNEGSKA (reference sequence). The CDR3 length is 15 residues. As DNA, the CDR3 is TGCAGTGCTAGAGATGGGCAGTATATGAACACTGAAGCTTTCTTT. Protein: CSARDGQYMNTEAFF.

Ten or more counts support this clonotype. This chain links TRBV5-1 with TRBJ2-7; tentatively, D is TRBD1 (6 bases). CDR3 size: 14 residues. The V gene lost 6 bases and the J gene lost 2 bases, with 15 bases spanning the gap. Germline loops: CDR1 SGHRS, CDR2 YFSETQ. The CDR3 nucleotides are TGCGCCAGCACTCCCGGGACACTAACCTACGAGCAGTACTTC. Its protein is CASTPGTLTYEQYF. Looking up the rest from reference TRBV5-1 and TRBJ2-7 gives the full variable domain: KAGVTQTPRYLIKTRGQQVTLSCSPISGHRSVSWYQQTPGQGLQFLFEYFSETQRNKGNFPGRFSGRQFSNSRSEMNVSTLELGDSALYLCASTPGTLTYEQYFGPGTRLTVT.

At least ten counts were recorded for this clonotype. The chain employs TRBV9 and TRBJ1-2; the D gene is possibly TRBD1 (6 bases). V lost 3 bases to trimming and J lost 4 bases, with 13 bases between them. There are 14 residues in the CDR3. The germline V gene encodes CDR1 SGDLS and CDR2 YYNGEE. As DNA, the CDR3 is TGTGCCAGCAGCGAAGACCGAGGGGGCTATGGCTACACCTTC. This encodes CASSEDRGGYGYTF.

This clonotype was detected ten times or more. The rearrangement joins TRBV28 to TRBJ1-2; the D is unclear. V shed 4 bases and J shed 4 bases, with 13 bases lying between them. This CDR3 comprises 14 residues. Germline loops: CDR1 MDHEN, CDR2 SYDVKM. In DNA, the CDR3 is TGTGCCAGCAGTTCCGACCCGAAGGCCTATGGCTACACCTTC. It encodes CASSSDPKAYGYTF.

This clonotype was detected ten times or more. The chain recombines TRBV7-9 with TRBJ2-7; maybe TRBD2 (7 bases). The CDR3 is 12 residues long. The germline V and J ends were trimmed by 8 bases and 7 bases, with 15 bases remaining between them. Germline lookup yields CDR1 SEHNR and CDR2 FQNEAQ (reference sequence). The CDR3 coding sequence is TGTGCCAGCGGCGGGGGCCGGGAAGAGCAGTACTTC. This encodes CASGGGREEQYF.

This clonotype was counted at least ten times. The J gene is TRBJ2-3, the V gene TRBV5-1; 8 bases agree with TRBD2. Germline CDR1 is SGHRS and CDR2 is YFSETQ. Trimming removed 6 bases from V and 1 base from J; junction bases left unmatched: 7. The CDR3 spans 15 residues. The DNA for the CDR3 is TGCGCCAGCACCCCTTATAGCGGGGGCACAGATACGCAGTATTTT. Translating it yields CASTPYSGGTDTQYF.

As concerns this clonotype: Because the CDR3 is missing its conserved closing phenylalanine or tryptophan, this is likely a read error. The V call is TRBV7-2, the J call TRBJ2-1; no reliable D call. This CDR3 region has 18 residues. CDR1 is SGHTA, CDR2 FQGNSA, per germline. V was trimmed by 3 bases and J by 3 bases, leaving 21 bases between them. The CDR3 region is CASSLGFLYSTHYNEQFN. The CDR3 DNA sequence: TGTGCCAGCAGCTTGGGATTTCTGTATTCCACCCACTACAATGAGCAGTTCAAC.

This clonotype is medium-sized (0.01 to 0.1%). The V and J genes are TRBV3-1 and TRBJ2-1; 8 nucleotides line up with TRBD2. Per the germline V gene, CDR1 is LGHDT and CDR2 is YNNKEL (reference sequence). After removal of 4 bases from V and 6 bases from J, the junction contained 8 bases not matched to a gene. CDR3 length: 15 amino acids. CDR3 sequence: CASSLLAGGGNEQFF. For the CDR3, the DNA is TGTGCCAGCAGCCTTTTGGCGGGGGGCGGCAATGAGCAGTTCTTC.

This clonotype was detected ten times or more. V and J are TRBV13 and TRBJ2-5; possibly TRBD1 for D (5 bases). This CDR3 is 12 amino acids long. V was cut by 5 bases and J by 3 bases, with 7 bases left in between. From germline, CDR1 is PRHDT and CDR2 FYEKMQ (reference sequence). This CDR3 reads CASSLTEETQYF. Written as DNA, the CDR3 is TGTGCCAGCAGCCTGACAGAAGAGACCCAGTACTTC.

This clonotype has a count of ten or more. The DNA of the CDR3 is TGTGCCAGCAGCCAAGTCCCGCAGGGTAAGCAGTTCTTC. Residues: CASSQVPQGKQFF. V gene TRBV14 combines with J gene TRBJ2-1, with a tentative D call TRBD1 (5 bases). The germline V gene encodes CDR1 SGHDN and CDR2 FVKESK. V was pared by 1 base and J by 11 bases, with 12 bases between. The CDR3 length is 13 residues.

This clonotype was counted many times. The junction does not match germline at one end; this may be a read error. V gene TRBV4-1 combines with J gene TRBJ1-6; the D gene is possibly TRBD1 (6 bases). CDR1 and CDR2 from the germline V gene are MGHRA and YSYEKL. The CDR3 contains 16 residues. The CDR3 loop reads CASSRGRGGGNSPLNF. CDR3 nucleotides: TGCGCCAGCAGCCGGGGGAGGGGGGGTGGTAATTCACCCCTCAACTTT.

This clonotype was seen many times. The chain couples TRBV9 to TRBJ2-7; TRBD2 might be the D (6 bases). This CDR3 contains 14 residues. CDR1 and CDR2 from the germline V gene are SGDLS and YYNGEE. Trimming stripped 7 bases from V and 0 bases from J, with 14 bases between. For the CDR3, the DNA is TGTGCCAGCGCGCAGACGGGGGTCTCCTACGAGCAGTACTTC. As protein: CASAQTGVSYEQYF.